The 27 T cell receptor beta chains below all came from one sample that was sequenced in a study of identical twins (TCRdb year 2016). The library was produced with 5' RACE. The data were produced on an Illumina HiSeq 2000. The public reads were reprocessed in TCRdb via fastp at Q25 and MiXCR, keeping in-frame beta chains. Rows matching on CDR3 protein sequence are summarized as one entry with the most common DNA and genes. In all, the sample holds about 1.7 million distinct CDR3 sequences, and roughly a third of those were seen once. The ten largest clones add up to about 0.3% of the sample. Sequencing was carried out using cord blood. Receptors were obtained from a newborn girl in good health.

With respect to this clonotype: One junction end does not reproduce the germline sequence, and a read error may be involved. The chain links TRBV7-7 to TRBJ2-2; no firm D call. Germline V gene sequence: CDR1 SSHAT, CDR2 FNYEAQ (reference sequence). The CDR3 runs 14 residues. The CDR3 DNA reads as TGTGCTAGCAGCGCCTACTCAGGCGACGGGGAGCTGTTTTTT. Translation gives CASSAYSGDGELFF.

The rearrangement uses TRBV5-8 and TRBJ1-6; D perhaps matches TRBD1 (6 bases). Trimming removed 0 bases from V and 7 bases from J, with 11 bases in between. Germline values: CDR1 SGHTS, CDR2 YDEGEE. The length of the CDR3 is 15 residues. DNA for the CDR3: TGTGCCAGCAGCTTGGGTGACAGGCCGAATTCACCCCTCCACTTT. It codes for CASSLGDRPNSPLHF.

The genes are TRBV6-5 and TRBJ1-5; D may be TRBD1 (6 bases). The V gene's germline CDR1 is MNHEY and CDR2 SVGAGI. Trimming removed 3 bases at V and 7 bases at J, with 10 bases between. The CDR3 extends over 13 amino acids. The CDR3 coding sequence is TGTGCCAGCAGTTATCTCAGGGGACAGCCCCAGCATTTT. Amino acid sequence: CASSYLRGQPQHF.

The CDR3 bases are TGTGCCAGCAGTGCGGTACTGAACTATGGCTACACCTTC. It codes for CASSAVLNYGYTF. V is TRBV6-2 or TRBV6-3 and J is TRBJ1-2; D ambiguous. CDR1 and CDR2 (germline): MNHEY, SVGEGT. CDR3 size: 13 residues. V lost 5 bases, J lost 2 bases, and 9 bases lay in between.

The rearrangement uses TRBV7-9 and TRBJ2-3; D may be TRBD2 (6 bases). Germline lookup yields CDR1 SEHNR and CDR2 FQNEAQ (reference sequence). The CDR3 is 14 residues long. V was trimmed by 5 bases and J by 3 bases, leaving 12 bases between them. CDR3 amino acids: CASSVGGVTDTQYF. DNA of the CDR3: TGTGCCAGCAGCGTCGGCGGGGTGACAGATACGCAGTATTTT.

The chain's CDR3 is CSGEGGGLNTEAFF. CDR3 DNA: TGCAGCGGTGAGGGTGGAGGCCTGAACACTGAAGCTTTCTTT. The V and J genes are TRBV29-1 and TRBJ1-1, with D unclear. The CDR3 is 14 amino acids. Germline V gene lookup returns CDR1 SQVTM and CDR2 ANQGSEA. Trimming took 7 bases from V and 0 from J, leaving 15 bases between them.

In its sample, this clonotype was seen a few times. The genes are TRBV20-1 and TRBJ2-1; a possible D gene is TRBD2 (6 bases). Germline V lookup: CDR1 DFQATT, CDR2 SNEGSKA (reference sequence). Trimming pared 3 bases from V and 1 base from J, leaving 13 bases between. The CDR3 is 15 amino acids. CDR3 in DNA: TGCAGTGCTAGGGGGTCCAGCGGGTCCTACAATGAGCAGTTCTTC. It translates to CSARGSSGSYNEQFF.

This clonotype came up a few times. The gene calls are TRBV9 and TRBJ2-1, with TRBD2 matching over 10 bases. CDR1 SGDLS and CDR2 YYNGEE come from the germline V gene. Losses at the gene ends were 0 bases for V and 5 bases for J; bases not matched to a gene: 5. The CDR3 loop spans 16 amino acids. CDR3 DNA: TGTGCCAGCAGCGTAGCTAGTAGCGGGAGGCACAATGAGCAGTTCTTC. Its translation: CASSVASSGRHNEQFF.

This chain joins TRBV6-2 or TRBV6-3 and TRBJ2-7; 7 bases map to TRBD1. CDR1 MNHEY and CDR2 SVGEGT come from the germline V gene. After removal of 6 bases from V and 3 bases from J, the junction contained 8 bases not matched to a gene. The CDR3 has 14 amino acids. As DNA, the CDR3 is TGTGCCAGCAGACCAGGGGGACCCTACTACGAGCAGTACTTC. Protein sequence: CASRPGGPYYEQYF.

About this clonotype: The junction departs from the called germline gene at one end, perhaps through a read error. In DNA form, the CDR3 reads TGTGCCGGCAGTTCGACAGGAGGCACAGATACGCAGTATTTT. Translation: CAGSSTGGTDTQYF. The chain uses TRBV12-3 or TRBV12-4 and TRBJ2-3; D perhaps matches TRBD1 (6 bases). The CDR3 loop spans 14 amino acids.

This clonotype was seen more than once but under ten times. V usage is TRBV10-3 and J usage is TRBJ1-1; perhaps TRBD1 as D (6 bases). V was pared by 2 bases and J by 1 base, with 11 bases between. The CDR3 loop spans 15 amino acids. Germline-derived CDR1 and CDR2 are ENHRY and SYGVKD. The CDR3 region is CAISERGGGNTEAFF. In DNA, the CDR3 is TGTGCCATCAGTGAGAGAGGGGGGGGGAACACTGAAGCTTTCTTT.

This clonotype was seen a handful of times. The CDR3 reads CASSQVGEGTYEQYF. The CDR3, as DNA: TGCGCCAGCAGCCAAGTGGGAGAGGGTACCTACGAGCAGTACTTC. The gene calls are TRBV4-1 and TRBJ2-7; D might be TRBD2 (5 bases). V lost 1 base to trimming and J lost 2 bases, with 12 bases between them. The CDR3 has 15 amino acids. The germline gives CDR1 MGHRA, CDR2 YSYEKL.

The chain carries TRBV5-1 and TRBJ2-3, with 7 nucleotides matching TRBD2. The CDR3 has 15 residues. V trimming: 7 bases; J trimming: 1 base; junction bases outside the gene matches: 9. CDR1 and CDR2 (germline): SGHRS, YFSETQ. In DNA, the CDR3 is TGCGCCAGCCACTGGACTAGTGGGGGCACAGATACGCAGTATTTT. Translated, it gives CASHWTSGGTDTQYF.

The rearrangement uses TRBV4-2 and TRBJ2-1; TRBD2 matches at 10 bases. The V gene end was trimmed by 5 bases and the J gene end by 0 bases; junction bases not matched to a gene: 7. The germline V gene encodes CDR1 LGHNA and CDR2 YNFKEQ. The CDR3 has 17 amino acids. The CDR3 nucleotides read TGTGCCAGCAGCTCAGGAAGCGGGGGGGGCTCCTACAATGAGCAGTTCTTC. Translating gives CASSSGSGGGSYNEQFF.

This clonotype was picked up a small number of times. J is TRBJ1-5 and V is TRBV21-1; no DNA check was done on the table's D call, TRBD1. TRBV21-1 is flagged as a pseudogene. This CDR3 is built from 15 residues. The chain's CDR3 is CASSKRTGSNQPQHF. The CDR3 DNA reads as TGTGCCAGCAGCAAAAGGACAGGGAGCAATCAGCCCCAGCATTTT.

V usage is TRBV7-6 and J usage is TRBJ2-7, with 8 bases fitting TRBD1. Germline values: CDR1 SGHVS, CDR2 FNYEAQ. Trimming at V came to 0 bases and at J to 7 bases, leaving 8 bases not matched to a gene. The CDR3 contains 15 residues. The CDR3 nucleotides are TGTGCCAGCAGCTTAGCCCAGGGGGCCTACAATGAGCAGTACTTC. It translates to CASSLAQGAYNEQYF.

This chain connects TRBV20-1 to TRBJ1-2; D unresolved. The germline CDR1 and CDR2 sequences are DFQATT and SNEGSKA (reference sequence). The V gene lost 5 bases and the J gene lost 5 bases, with 12 bases spanning the gap. This CDR3 has 12 residues. CDR3 sequence reads: CSAETAGYGYTF. CDR3 DNA sequence: TGCAGTGCTGAGACCGCAGGTTATGGCTACACCTTC.

This clonotype appeared a few times. The chain combines TRBV7-9 with TRBJ2-3; D not certain. The V gene's germline CDR1 is SEHNR and CDR2 FQNEAQ (reference sequence). The CDR3 sequence is 18 residues long. The V end was cut by 5 bases, the J end by 1 base, with 22 bases between. The CDR3 here is CASSPPTYSHVGTDTQYF. The CDR3 nucleotides are TGTGCCAGCAGCCCGCCGACCTATAGCCATGTTGGCACAGATACGCAGTATTTT.

The chain employs TRBV20-1 and TRBJ1-1, with TRBD1 identical over 10 bases. This CDR3 region has 13 residues. Germline V gives CDR1 DFQATT, CDR2 SNEGSKA (reference sequence). V shed 6 bases, J shed 6 bases, and the junction held 7 bases outside the gene matches. In DNA, the CDR3 is TGCAGTGCCCCAGGACAGGGGGTGGCTGAAGCTTTCTTT. Residues: CSAPGQGVAEAFF.

The chain uses TRBV6-6 and TRBJ1-1, with TRBD1 identical over 9 bases. The V gene end was trimmed by 2 bases and the J gene end by 7 bases; junction bases not matched to a gene: 14. This CDR3 is 17 amino acids long. Per germline, CDR1 MNHNY and CDR2 SVGAGI (reference sequence). The CDR3 coding sequence is TGTGCCAGCAGTTACCGCCCCCCACAGGGGGCGCGTCATGAAGCTTTCTTT. This sequence encodes CASSYRPPQGARHEAFF.

About this clonotype itself: A much more abundant neighbour one base away suggests this may be a read error. The J gene is TRBJ2-5, the V gene TRBV2; possible D gene TRBD2, 5 bases. The DNA matches TRBJ2-1 better at its end, which makes the J call doubtful. Germline CDR1 reads SNHLY; CDR2 reads FYNNEI. This CDR3 spans 12 amino acids. CDR3 coding DNA: TGTGCCATCGGACTCCTCCAAGAGACCCAGTTCTTC. Translating it yields CAIGLLQETQFF.

This clonotype was seen more than once but under ten times. The gene calls are TRBV5-1 and TRBJ1-1, with D perhaps matching TRBD1 (6 bases). This CDR3 has 15 amino acids. Looked up from germline, CDR1 is SGHRS and CDR2 is YFSETQ. V gave up 4 bases and J gave up 0 bases, with 13 bases separating them. The CDR3 protein is CASSRGHSLNTEAFF. The CDR3, as DNA: TGCGCCAGCAGCAGGGGACATTCCTTGAACACTGAAGCTTTCTTT.

The genes are TRBV5-6 and TRBJ2-1; 10 positions agree with TRBD1. Germline lookup yields CDR1 SGHDT and CDR2 YYEEEE. CDR3 size: 15 residues. The V and J ends lost 4 bases and 2 bases, in that order; junction bases with no gene match: 3. CDR3 coding DNA: TGTGCCAGCAGCCGGACAGGGGGTACCTACAATGAGCAGTTCTTC. It encodes CASSRTGGTYNEQFF.

The chain has TRBV20-1 and TRBJ2-4; D not resolved. CDR3 size: 16 residues. V dropped 6 bases and J dropped 0 bases, with 18 bases sitting between them. The germline V gene has CDR1 DFQATT and CDR2 SNEGSKA (reference sequence). The CDR3 loop is CSAEWVVKLAKNIQYF. As DNA, the CDR3 is TGCAGTGCGGAGTGGGTGGTGAAACTAGCCAAAAACATTCAGTACTTC.

The sample holds a few counts of this clonotype. The chain uses TRBV7-2 and TRBJ1-2; the D gene is possibly TRBD1 (6 bases). CDR1 SGHTA and CDR2 FQGNSA come from the germline V gene. There are 17 residues in the CDR3. Trimming took 0 bases from V and 6 from J, leaving 20 bases between them. CDR3 region: CASSLAGTGNFPHGYTF. The CDR3 bases are TGTGCCAGCAGCTTAGCTGGTACAGGGAATTTCCCCCATGGCTACACCTTC.

The chain combines TRBV3-1 with TRBJ1-2; 8 positions agree with TRBD1. The V gene end was trimmed by 3 bases and the J gene end by 4 bases; junction bases not matched to a gene: 4. Germline V gene data show CDR1 as LGHDT and CDR2 as YNNKEL (reference sequence). The CDR3 consists of 14 residues. The CDR3, as DNA: TGTGCCAGCAGCCACAGGGGGCTTTTCTATGGCTACACCTTC. Its protein is CASSHRGLFYGYTF.

The table lists this clonotype with a few counts. The genes are TRBV24-1 and TRBJ2-7; D possibly corresponds to TRBD1 (6 bases). The CDR3 sequence is 15 residues long. Germline CDR1 and CDR2: KGHDR and SFDVKD. Trimming shortened V by 5 bases and J by 2 bases, and 15 bases separated the two germline ends. CDR3 coding DNA: TGTGCCACCAGTGTACGGGACACAGTGCCCTACGAGCAGTACTTC. It codes for CATSVRDTVPYEQYF.